This is a list of T cell receptor beta chains from one sample in a study of human T cells and chemical hapten exposure. Via MiXCR, TCRdb re-called the RACE reads, giving one row per CDR3 protein. This table has 85,000 to 95,000 distinct CDR3 sequences, approximately 10% appearing once. The source was whole blood, collected in connection with sensitization to the hapten diphenylcyclopropenone (DPC). The receptors were gathered from a man between 40 and 49 years old with alopecia areata. Some clones in this sample may be carry-over from other donors' samples. Each CDR3 is given with its conserved first and last residue. The order of the fields is D gene, clone size, V gene, J gene, CDR3 DNA, CDR3 protein. A D gene is named only where the DNA matches it firmly. Clone size, where shown, is once, few, many, or a class for clones that have expanded.

D: NA
size: many
V: TRBV7-9
J: TRBJ1-1
DNA: TGTGCCAGCAGCTTAGGTTATGAAGCTTTCTTT
CDR3: CASSLGYEAFF

D: NA
size: NA
V: TRBV10-3
J: TRBJ2-3
DNA: TGTGCCATCAGTGAACGTCCAGGTCGGTTGGCAGATACGCAGTATTTT
CDR3: CAISERPGRLADTQYF

D: NA
size: many
V: TRBV12-3/TRBV12-4
J: TRBJ1-5
DNA: TGTGCCAGCAGCTCTCTACCTTTAGACAGGCGCAATCAGCCCCAGCATTTT
CDR3: CASSSLPLDRRNQPQHF

D: TRBD2
size: few
V: TRBV20-1
J: TRBJ2-7
DNA: TGCAGTGCTAGCACACTAGCGGGAGTGGGAGAGCAGTACTTC
CDR3: CSASTLAGVGEQYF

D: NA
size: few
V: TRBV20-1
J: TRBJ2-7
DNA: TGCAGTGCCCAATCGACAGAGGTGGGCTACGAGCAGTACTTC
CDR3: CSAQSTEVGYEQYF

D: NA
size: NA
V: TRBV5-4
J: TRBJ2-1
DNA: TGTGCCAGCAGCTACGGGATTAACAATGAGCAGTTCTTC
CDR3: CASSYGINNEQFF

D: NA
size: NA
V: TRBV20-1
J: TRBJ2-7
DNA: TGCAGTGCTACCCCAAACTCCTACGAGCAGTACTTC
CDR3: CSATPNSYEQYF

D: NA
size: few
V: TRBV7-2
J: TRBJ1-2
DNA: TGTGCCAGCAGCTTAAAGGGACTTGGCTACACCTTC
CDR3: CASSLKGLGYTF

D: NA
size: few
V: TRBV10-3
J: TRBJ2-3
DNA: TGTGCCATCAGGCTTATGGCCGCGGCAGATACGCAGTATTTT
CDR3: CAIRLMAAADTQYF

D: TRBD1
size: many
V: TRBV27
J: TRBJ1-1
DNA: TGTGCCAGCAGTTCACAGACAGGGGGCCCCGACACTGAAGCTTTCTTT
CDR3: CASSSQTGGPDTEAFF

D: TRBD1
size: few
V: TRBV12-3/TRBV12-4
J: TRBJ2-4
DNA: TGTGCCAGCAGTCCGGGACAGGGCATCCTAGCCAAAAACATTCAGTACTTC
CDR3: CASSPGQGILAKNIQYF

D: NA
size: many
V: TRBV28
J: TRBJ1-5
DNA: TGTGCCAGCAGTTTCCTTATACGGAGTAATCAGCCCCAGCATTTT
CDR3: CASSFLIRSNQPQHF

D: TRBD2
size: few
V: TRBV7-2
J: TRBJ2-4
DNA: TGTGCCAGCAGCTTCGGACAGGATGGGACTAGCGGGAGGTCCCCGAACATTCAGTACTTC
CDR3: CASSFGQDGTSGRSPNIQYF

D: NA
size: NA
V: TRBV28
J: TRBJ2-3
DNA: TGTGCCAGCAGTTTAGAGCAATCCGGCACGCAGTATTTT
CDR3: CASSLEQSGTQYF

D: NA
size: NA
V: TRBV6-2/TRBV6-3
J: TRBJ2-1
DNA: TGTGCCAGCAGTTACTCGATGGGAGGAGTAGAGCAGTTCTTC
CDR3: CASSYSMGGVEQFF

D: NA
size: NA
V: TRBV3-1
J: TRBJ2-1
DNA: TGTGCCAGCAGCCAAGATTTGATATATGAGAGTGAGCAGTTCTTC
CDR3: CASSQDLIYESEQFF

D: NA
size: few
V: TRBV12-3/TRBV12-4
J: TRBJ2-7
DNA: TGTGCCAGCAGTTTAAGGGCAGGGAGTTCCTACGAGCAGTACTTC
CDR3: CASSLRAGSSYEQYF

D: NA
size: many
V: TRBV28
J: TRBJ1-4
DNA: TGTGCCATCACAACAGGGCTAACTAATGAAAAACTGTTTTTT
CDR3: CAITTGLTNEKLFF

D: NA
size: few
V: TRBV30
J: TRBJ2-7
DNA: TGTGCCTGGAACCGGTACAGACTATCGCTTTACGAGCAGTACTTC
CDR3: CAWNRYRLSLYEQYF

D: NA
size: NA
V: TRBV6-2/TRBV6-3
J: TRBJ1-5
DNA: TGTGCCAGCAGTTGGGGCAGCACAAACAGTCAGCCCCAGCATTTT
CDR3: CASSWGSTNSQPQHF

D: TRBD2
size: NA
V: TRBV5-4
J: TRBJ2-7
DNA: TGTGCCAGCAGCTTAGCTAGCGGCTACGAGCAGTACTTC
CDR3: CASSLASGYEQYF

D: NA
size: many
V: TRBV3-1
J: TRBJ2-3
DNA: TGTGCCAGCAGCCACAGAACAGATACGCAGTATTTT
CDR3: CASSHRTDTQYF

D: NA
size: NA
V: TRBV7-2
J: TRBJ2-3
DNA: TGTGCCAGCAGCTCCTCGGTGGGTGGGACAGATACGCAGTATTTT
CDR3: CASSSSVGGTDTQYF

D: NA
size: few
V: TRBV10-3
J: TRBJ2-7
DNA: TGTGCCATCAGCGTACAGGGTAGCCCCTACGAGCAGTACTTC
CDR3: CAISVQGSPYEQYF

D: NA
size: NA
V: TRBV6-2/TRBV6-3
J: TRBJ2-2
DNA: TGTGCCAGCAGAAGACTAGTGACCGGGGAGCTGTTTTTT
CDR3: CASRRLVTGELFF

D: TRBD2
size: few
V: TRBV6-1
J: TRBJ2-1
DNA: TGTGCCAGCAGTACCGCGGGAGGGCCACTTAATGAGCAGTTCTTC
CDR3: CASSTAGGPLNEQFF

D: TRBD1
size: many
V: TRBV20-1
J: TRBJ2-1
DNA: TGCAGTGCCTTACCGGGACAGGGGGTCGGTGAGCAGTTCTTC
CDR3: CSALPGQGVGEQFF

D: TRBD2
size: few
V: TRBV12-3/TRBV12-4
J: TRBJ2-7
DNA: TGTGCCAGCAGCCCCACTAGCGGGACCCCCTACGAGCAGTACTTC
CDR3: CASSPTSGTPYEQYF

D: NA
size: NA
V: TRBV30
J: TRBJ1-3
DNA: TGTGCCTGGAGTATTGGGAACTCTGGAAACACCATATATTTT
CDR3: CAWSIGNSGNTIYF

D: NA
size: few
V: TRBV10-3
J: TRBJ2-7
DNA: TGTGCCATCAGTCAAGAGGGCTCCTACGAGCAGTACTTC
CDR3: CAISQEGSYEQYF

D: NA
size: many
V: TRBV6-2/TRBV6-3
J: TRBJ1-2
DNA: TGTGCCAGCAAGGAGGCCATATATGGCTACACCTTC
CDR3: CASKEAIYGYTF

D: NA
size: few
V: TRBV6-4
J: TRBJ2-1
DNA: TGTGCCAGCAGTGACGAGGGCGGGATCAACAATGAGCAGTTCTTC
CDR3: CASSDEGGINNEQFF

D: NA
size: NA
V: TRBV19
J: TRBJ2-2
DNA: TGTGCCAGTAGTTCTTTGGGGGCCGGGGAGCTGTTTTTT
CDR3: CASSSLGAGELFF

D: TRBD1
size: few
V: TRBV2
J: TRBJ1-6
DNA: TGTGCCAGCAGTGCCGGGACAGGGGTCAATTCACCCCTCCACTTT
CDR3: CASSAGTGVNSPLHF

D: TRBD2
size: few
V: TRBV19
J: TRBJ2-2
DNA: TGTGCCAGTAGTATGGGACTAGCGGGAGTCGGGGAGCTGTTTTTT
CDR3: CASSMGLAGVGELFF

D: TRBD1
size: few
V: TRBV6-5
J: TRBJ2-7
DNA: TGTGCCACACACAGGGGGCGCATTTACGAGCAGTACTTC
CDR3: CATHRGRIYEQYF

D: TRBD1
size: few
V: TRBV7-6
J: TRBJ2-7
DNA: TGTGCCAGCAGCCGTTCCGGGACAGGGAACGAGCAGTACTTC
CDR3: CASSRSGTGNEQYF

D: NA
size: few
V: TRBV29-1
J: TRBJ2-5
DNA: TGCAGCGTTGGGTGGCAGACACAAGAGACCCAGTACTTC
CDR3: CSVGWQTQETQYF

D: TRBD2
size: few
V: TRBV20-1
J: TRBJ2-3
DNA: TGCAGTGCTAGAACGGAGCGGGAGAGCACAGATACGCAGTATTTT
CDR3: CSARTERESTDTQYF

D: NA
size: NA
V: TRBV28
J: TRBJ2-6
DNA: TGTGCCAGCACCTCGCCTTCTGGGGCCAACGTCCTGACTTTC
CDR3: CASTSPSGANVLTF

D: NA
size: NA
V: TRBV14
J: TRBJ2-6
DNA: TGTGCCAGCAGCCAAGATCGGAGGGCTGGGGCCAACGTCCTGACTTTC
CDR3: CASSQDRRAGANVLTF

D: NA
size: NA
V: TRBV20-1
J: TRBJ2-1
DNA: TGCAGTGCCCCCAACCCGACAGGACTAGGTCACAATGAGCAGTTCTTC
CDR3: CSAPNPTGLGHNEQFF

D: NA
size: NA
V: TRBV7-2
J: TRBJ2-1
DNA: TGTGCCAGCAGCTTAGCAAGACAGGGGAGGGTTTACAATGAGCAGTTCTTC
CDR3: CASSLARQGRVYNEQFF

D: NA
size: few
V: TRBV6-5
J: TRBJ2-7
DNA: TGTGCCAGCAGTGAATACAGGTCCTACGAGCAGTACTTC
CDR3: CASSEYRSYEQYF

D: NA
size: NA
V: TRBV29-1
J: TRBJ1-6
DNA: TGCAGCGTCTGCCCCCCCAGATTAGATAATTCACCCCTCCACTTT
CDR3: CSVCPPRLDNSPLHF

D: NA
size: few
V: TRBV29-1
J: TRBJ2-2
DNA: TGCAGCGTTGAGGGAGCGAGCACCGGGGAGCTGTTTTTT
CDR3: CSVEGASTGELFF

D: NA
size: many
V: TRBV6-1
J: TRBJ2-7
DNA: TGTGCCAGCAGTAACGGACTGAGTACCTACGAGCAGTACTTC
CDR3: CASSNGLSTYEQYF

D: TRBD1
size: few
V: TRBV9
J: TRBJ2-2
DNA: TGTGCCAGCAGCCTGACAGGGGCGAACACCGGGGAGCTGTTTTTT
CDR3: CASSLTGANTGELFF

D: TRBD1
size: few
V: TRBV19
J: TRBJ2-5
DNA: TGTGCCAGTAGTACCAGGGGGCTAGGAGAGACCCAGTACTTC
CDR3: CASSTRGLGETQYF

D: NA
size: NA
V: TRBV18
J: TRBJ1-1
DNA: TGTGCCAGCTCACGTGGACTGATGAACACTGAAGCTTTCTTT
CDR3: CASSRGLMNTEAFF

D: TRBD2
size: few
V: TRBV12-3/TRBV12-4
J: TRBJ2-1
DNA: TGTGCCAGCAGTATAGCGGGACCCGACAATGAGCAGTTCTTC
CDR3: CASSIAGPDNEQFF

D: TRBD2
size: many
V: TRBV5-1
J: TRBJ2-3
DNA: TGCGCCAGCAGCTTGGCCCGACTAGCCACAGATACGCAGTATTTT
CDR3: CASSLARLATDTQYF

D: NA
size: NA
V: TRBV6-5
J: TRBJ2-7
DNA: TGTGCCAGCAGTTACGGCCGACTGGTCTACGAGCAGTACTTC
CDR3: CASSYGRLVYEQYF

D: NA
size: few
V: TRBV7-2
J: TRBJ2-3
DNA: TGTGCCAGCAGCTCCGGACAGATCGCGCAGTATTTT
CDR3: CASSSGQIAQYF

D: NA
size: few
V: TRBV25-1
J: TRBJ2-7
DNA: TGTGCCAGCACTGGGGCCCACGAGCAGTACTTC
CDR3: CASTGAHEQYF

D: NA
size: few
V: TRBV9
J: TRBJ2-2
DNA: TGTGCCAGCAGGGACAGTTACACCGGGGAGCTGTTTTTT
CDR3: CASRDSYTGELFF

D: NA
size: few
V: TRBV29-1
J: TRBJ1-1
DNA: TGCAGCGTCCACGGCAGGGCCGGTTACATGAACACTGAAGCTTTCTTT
CDR3: CSVHGRAGYMNTEAFF

D: NA
size: NA
V: TRBV6-1
J: TRBJ2-1
DNA: TGTGCCAGCAGTGTGGGGAGTGAGCAGTTCTTC
CDR3: CASSVGSEQFF

D: NA
size: NA
V: TRBV7-8
J: TRBJ2-3
DNA: TGTGCCAGCAGTCAACTACCGGGGGTTCAAGATACGCAGTATTTT
CDR3: CASSQLPGVQDTQYF

D: NA
size: NA
V: TRBV5-6
J: TRBJ2-4
DNA: TGTGCCAGCAGCTCTATTGCAGGTTTCAGAGCCAAAAACATTCAGTACTTC
CDR3: CASSSIAGFRAKNIQYF